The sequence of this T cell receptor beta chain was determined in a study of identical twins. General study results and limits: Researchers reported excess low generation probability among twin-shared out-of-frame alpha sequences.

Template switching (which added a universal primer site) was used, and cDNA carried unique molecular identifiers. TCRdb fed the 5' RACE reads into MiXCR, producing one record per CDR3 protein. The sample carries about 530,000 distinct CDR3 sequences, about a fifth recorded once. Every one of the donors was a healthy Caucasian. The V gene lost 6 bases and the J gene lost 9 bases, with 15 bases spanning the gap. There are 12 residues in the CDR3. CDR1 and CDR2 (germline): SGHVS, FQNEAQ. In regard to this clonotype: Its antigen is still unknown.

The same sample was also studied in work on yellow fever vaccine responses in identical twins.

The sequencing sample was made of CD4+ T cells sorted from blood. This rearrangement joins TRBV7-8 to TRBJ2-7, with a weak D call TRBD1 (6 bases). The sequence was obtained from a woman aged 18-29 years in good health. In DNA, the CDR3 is TGTGCCAGCAGGCTCCATGGACAGCCGCAGTACTTC. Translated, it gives CASRLHGQPQYF.